These 10 T cell receptor beta chains were sequenced from one sample in a study of T cell responses to AZD1222 COVID-19 vaccine. Measured with immunoSEQ multiplex PCR; TCRdb has only the in-frame clones, and not every one. The sample records 140,000 to 150,000 clones, 80% to 90% being singletons. The sample consisted of peripheral blood, taken on day 0 of AZD1222 vaccination. The source is an adult in good health.

V and J are TRBV3-1 (or the pseudogene TRBV3-2) and TRBJ2-2; D may be TRBD1 (6 bases). This CDR3 comprises 16 residues. The V gene's germline CDR1 is LGHDT and CDR2 YNNKEL (reference sequence). Between the trimmed V and J ends, which lost 4 bases and 0 bases, there was a span of 12 bases. CDR3 amino acids: CASSPPGHSNTGELFF. The CDR3 DNA reads as TGTGCCAGCAGCCCCCCGGGACATTCGAACACCGGGGAGCTGTTTTTT.

The genes are TRBV6-2 or TRBV6-3 and TRBJ2-3; D remains unclear. Germline V gene lookup returns CDR1 MNHEY and CDR2 SVGEGT. The V end lost 2 bases, the J end lost 6 bases, and 12 bases lay between the germline ends. The CDR3 consists of 14 residues. The CDR3 reads CASSYGGWSDTQYF. Written as DNA, the CDR3 is TGTGCCAGCAGTTACGGTGGTTGGTCGGATACGCAGTATTTT.

V gene TRBV6-2 or TRBV6-3 combines with J gene TRBJ1-1, with D tentatively TRBD1 (6 bases). Trimming cost V 5 bases and J 7 bases, with 17 bases left between them. There are 14 residues in the CDR3. Germline V gene lookup returns CDR1 MNHEY and CDR2 SVGEGT. CDR3 in amino acids: CASSTPRGAFEAFF. The CDR3 region has the DNA TGTGCCAGCAGTACACCCCGGGGGGCCTTTGAAGCTTTCTTT.

This chain connects TRBV4-1 to TRBJ2-7, with TRBD2 as a possible D gene (5 bases). Germline V lookup: CDR1 MGHRA, CDR2 YSYEKL. Trimming shortened V by 1 base and J by 6 bases, and 22 bases separated the two germline ends. This CDR3 comprises 17 residues. The DNA for the CDR3 is TGCGCCAGCAGCCAAGGCGGTTATCCAGCGGTCGGGCGCGAGCAGTACTTC. Translating it yields CASSQGGYPAVGREQYF.

This rearrangement joins TRBV7-2 to TRBJ2-1; 8 bases line up with TRBD2. The length of the CDR3 is 13 residues. CDR1 SGHTA and CDR2 FQGNSA come from the germline V gene. After removal of 3 bases from V and 10 bases from J, the junction contained 5 bases not matched to a gene. CDR3: CASSFTSGGEQFF. The CDR3 DNA is TGTGCCAGCAGCTTTACTAGCGGCGGGGAGCAGTTCTTC.

The V gene is TRBV18, the J gene TRBJ1-6, with D unresolved. The length of the CDR3 is 16 residues. Germline CDR1 reads KGHSH; CDR2 reads LQKENI. Trimming left V 2 bases short and J 7 bases short, with 15 bases between. The DNA for the CDR3 is TGTGCCAGCTCACCAAGGTCGGGTACGGGGAATTCACCCCTCCACTTT. Translation: CASSPRSGTGNSPLHF.

J is TRBJ1-4 and V is TRBV28; maybe TRBD1 (6 bases). The germline CDR1 and CDR2 sequences are MDHEN and SYDVKM. Trimming removed 7 bases from V and 12 bases from J, with 24 bases in between. The CDR3 runs 15 residues. CDR3 loop: CASKTPGAGVGELFF. The CDR3 DNA reads as TGTGCCAGCAAAACCCCTGGGGCAGGGGTAGGGGAACTGTTTTTT. Complete variable domain (other parts from reference TRBV28 and TRBJ1-4): DVKVTQSSRYLVKRTGEKVFLECVQDMDHENMFWYRQDPGLGLRLIYFSYDVKMKEKGDIPEGYSVSREKKERFSLILESASTNQTSMYLCASKTPGAGVGELFFGSGTQLSVL.

The rearrangement uses TRBV7-6 and TRBJ1-2; 10 bases map to TRBD1. There are 16 residues in the CDR3. Trimming removed 1 base from V and 7 bases from J; junction bases left unmatched: 9. Germline values: CDR1 SGHVS, CDR2 FNYEAQ. CDR3 nucleotides: TGTGCCAGCAGCTTAGAGCCGACAGGGGGCCGCGGTGGCTACACCTTC. Its translation: CASSLEPTGGRGGYTF. The full variable domain, rest sourced from reference TRBV7-6 and TRBJ1-2, is GAGVSQSPRYKVTKRGQDVALRCDPISGHVSLYWYRQALGQGPEFLTYFNYEAQQDKSGLPNDRFSAERPEGSISTLTIQRTEQRDSAMYRCASSLEPTGGRGGYTFGSGTRLTVV.

V usage is TRBV7-2 and J usage is TRBJ1-5, with 8 bases that match TRBD1. This CDR3 is 17 amino acids long. V gave up 5 bases and J gave up 2 bases; unmatched junction bases: 11. Germline V gives CDR1 SGHTA, CDR2 FQGNSA. CDR3 loop: CASSQPQGAVGNQPQHF. The CDR3 DNA follows: TGTGCCAGCAGCCAACCCCAGGGGGCGGTTGGCAATCAGCCCCAGCATTTT. Variable domain in full (rest from reference TRBV7-2 and TRBJ1-5): GAGVSQSPSNKVTEKGKDVELRCDPISGHTALYWYRQSLGQGLEFLIYFQGNSAPDKSGLPSDRFSAERTGGSVSTLTIQRTQQEDSAVYLCASSQPQGAVGNQPQHFGDGTRLSIL.

The chain is built from TRBV20-1 and TRBJ2-1; TRBD2 matches 10 bases. The J segment lost 0 bases and the V segment lost 3 bases, leaving 8 bases of the junction unmatched. CDR1 is DFQATT and CDR2 is SNEGSKA in the germline V gene (reference sequence). The CDR3 is 17 residues long. The CDR3 nucleotides read TGCAGTGCTAGTTTATTAGCGGGAGGTCTCTCCTACAATGAGCAGTTCTTC. This encodes CSASLLAGGLSYNEQFF.